This T cell receptor beta chain appears in the sequencing data of a study of blood T cell repertoires in COVID-19. Study-wide background: T cells, B-cell-depleted T cells, or PBMCs supplied cDNA or gDNA.

Trimming shortened V by 8 bases and J by 0 bases, and 11 bases separated the two germline ends. The CDR3 runs 13 residues. CDR1 and CDR2 (germline): SEHNR, FQNEAQ (reference sequence). Some clones are missing from TCRdb's copy, which holds only in-frame ones; the method was immunoSEQ multiplex PCR. The sample consists of about 230,000 clones, roughly 91% of them appearing once. Participants had their cohort set by participant-reported clinical history. The TCR originated in a woman younger than 45 with acute COVID-19. Sequencing input: PBMCs or T cells enriched from blood (not recorded which). V and J are TRBV7-9 and TRBJ2-7; perhaps TRBD2 as D (6 bases). CDR3 nucleotides: TGTGCCAGCTGGGGGGTTAGCTCCTACGAGCAGTACTTC. Protein: CASWGVSSYEQYF.